Below, 19 T cell receptor beta chains from the same sample are listed, as sequenced in a study of radiation and T cells in renal cell carcinoma. Indicated time point: blood 2 weeks post-SBRT. Regarding treatment: 15 Gy SBRT to primary tumor, nephrectomy 4 weeks later. Data came from immunoSEQ multiplex PCR; TCRdb stores just in-frame clones and leaves some out. The sample shows roughly 78,000 clones, roughly 87% of them seen only once. Sequencing was performed on blood, taken from a patient whose treatment included radiotherapy and nephrectomy. These receptor sequences come from a man in his 60s with renal cell carcinoma.

The J gene is TRBJ1-3, the V gene TRBV27; the D is unclear. CDR3 length: 14 amino acids. V was clipped by 3 bases and J by 0 bases, with 6 bases between them. CDR1 is MNHEY, CDR2 SMNVEV, per germline (reference sequence). CDR3 protein: CASSLASSGNTIYF. The CDR3 DNA sequence: TGTGCCAGCAGTTTGGCCTCCTCTGGAAACACCATATATTTT.

The chain links TRBV25-1 to TRBJ2-7, with D tentatively TRBD1 (6 bases). V shed 7 bases and J shed 3 bases, with 13 bases lying between them. The CDR3 covers 13 residues. Germline loops: CDR1 MGHDK, CDR2 SYGVNS. As DNA, the CDR3 is TGTGCCAGCACCCCCACAGGGTTCTACGAGCAGTACTTC. Amino acids: CASTPTGFYEQYF.

This clone has ten or more counts. The J gene is TRBJ2-1, the V gene TRBV6-1; 8 bases match TRBD2. This CDR3 is built from 15 residues. The germline V gene encodes CDR1 MNHNS and CDR2 SASEGT. V dropped 2 bases and J dropped 0; count of bases not matched to a gene: 0. This CDR3 is CASSELAGSYNEQFF. In DNA form, the CDR3 reads TGTGCCAGCAGTGAACTAGCGGGCTCCTACAATGAGCAGTTCTTC.

This chain links TRBV5-1 with TRBJ1-5, with a possible D match to TRBD1 (5 bases). Trimming removed 5 bases from V and 0 bases from J, with 12 bases in between. Germline CDR1 is SGHRS and CDR2 is YFSETQ. The CDR3 covers 15 residues. This CDR3 is CASRSGTDSNQPQHF. The CDR3 DNA reads TGCGCCAGCAGGTCCGGGACGGATAGCAATCAGCCCCAGCATTTT.

V is TRBV14 and J is TRBJ2-1; 8 bases agree with TRBD1. The CDR3 spans 15 residues. Germline CDR1 SGHDN, CDR2 FVKESK. The ends lost 1 base at V and 3 bases at J; junction bases unmatched: 2. DNA for the CDR3: TGTGCCAGCAGCCAAGCAGGGGGCGACTACAATGAGCAGTTCTTC. This encodes CASSQAGGDYNEQFF.

The V and J genes are TRBV11-3 and TRBJ2-3; D gene uncertain. The CDR3 length is 16 residues. Germline V gene sequence: CDR1 SGHNT, CDR2 YENEEA. Trimming took 3 bases from V and 0 from J, leaving 13 bases between them. CDR3 bases: TGTGCCAGCAGCTTCGGTGCGGCCCCTAGCACAGATACGCAGTATTTT. It is translated as CASSFGAAPSTDTQYF.

V gene TRBV5-1 combines with J gene TRBJ2-7; 7 bases are shared with TRBD2. Germline CDR1 is SGHRS and CDR2 is YFSETQ. CDR3 length equals 13 residues. V lost 3 bases, J lost 3 bases, and 3 bases stayed unmatched. The CDR3 spells CASSSRDYYEQYF. The CDR3 DNA reads TGCGCCAGCAGCTCCCGGGACTACTACGAGCAGTACTTC.

The chain links TRBV6-8 to TRBJ1-1; D not resolved. V lost 6 bases and J 0 bases, leaving 14 bases between the germline ends. This CDR3 is built from 15 residues. Germline V lookup: CDR1 MNHGY, CDR2 SAAAGT. The CDR3 DNA reads TGTGCCAGCAGCTACCCCCGGTCCATGAACACTGAAGCTTTCTTT. Its protein product is CASSYPRSMNTEAFF.

The V and J genes are TRBV5-1 and TRBJ1-1; 7 nucleotides agree with TRBD1. Germline CDR1 and CDR2: SGHRS and YFSETQ. This CDR3 region has 14 residues. Unmatched junction bases numbered 5, after V lost 0 bases and J lost 6 bases. The CDR3 DNA reads TGCGCCAGCAGCTTGGGGGCAGGGGGATCTGAAGCTTTCTTT. This translates into CASSLGAGGSEAFF.

The chain is built from TRBV2 and TRBJ2-7, with D hard to call. CDR3 size: 12 residues. Germline V gene lookup returns CDR1 SNHLY and CDR2 FYNNEI. The CDR3 DNA reads TGTGCGAGGCGGCAACCGGTGGGCGAGCAGTACTTC. It yields the protein CARRQPVGEQYF.

V is TRBV6-5 and J is TRBJ1-2; D is uncertain. From germline, CDR1 is MNHEY and CDR2 SVGAGI. CDR3 size: 13 residues. V lost 6 bases, J lost 4 bases, and 12 bases lay in between. In nucleotides, the CDR3 is TGTGCCAGCAGCCTGAGTGGGGTCTATGGCTACACCTTC. Translated: CASSLSGVYGYTF.

The chain employs TRBV6-1 and TRBJ2-3; D possibly uses TRBD1 or TRBD2 (5 bases each). CDR3 length equals 14 residues. Trimming stripped 5 bases from V and 2 bases from J, with 11 bases between. The germline V gene encodes CDR1 MNHNS and CDR2 SASEGT. The CDR3: CASSRDPITDTQYF. In nucleotides, the CDR3 is TGTGCCAGCAGTAGGGACCCAATCACAGATACGCAGTATTTT.

V and J are TRBV2 and TRBJ2-1, with 14 nucleotides matching TRBD2. This CDR3 region has 16 residues. The ends lost 9 bases at V and 8 bases at J; junction bases unmatched: 12. CDR1 is SNHLY, CDR2 FYNNEI, per germline. The CDR3 is CASSATSGRAIHEQFF. The CDR3 DNA reads TGTGCCAGTTCGGCGACTAGCGGGAGGGCCATACATGAGCAGTTCTTC. Complete variable domain (other parts from reference TRBV2 and TRBJ2-1): EPEVTQTPSHQVTQMGQEVILRCVPISNHLYFYWYRQILGQKVEFLVSFYNNEISEKSEIFDDQFSVERPDGSNFTLKIRSTKLEDSAMYFCASSATSGRAIHEQFFGPGTRLTVL.

The V and J genes are TRBV7-9 and TRBJ2-7; maybe TRBD1 (5 bases). The germline gives CDR1 SEHNR, CDR2 FQNEAQ (reference sequence). The CDR3 runs 14 residues. V lost 1 base to trimming and J lost 5 bases, with 12 bases between them. CDR3 amino acids: CASSLGGADHEQYF. DNA of the CDR3: TGTGCCAGCAGCTTAGGGGGCGCGGACCACGAGCAGTACTTC.

The chain uses TRBV30 and TRBJ2-5; D is tentatively TRBD1 or TRBD2 (8 bases each). CDR3 length: 19 residues. V was trimmed by 0 bases and J by 5 bases, leaving 28 bases between them. Germline V gives CDR1 GTSNPN, CDR2 SVGIG (reference sequence). The chain's CDR3 is CAWSVRTGYSGNHWETQYF. In DNA form, the CDR3 reads TGTGCCTGGAGTGTCCGGACAGGGTATAGCGGGAACCATTGGGAGACCCAGTACTTC.

J is TRBJ2-3 and V is TRBV6-5, with D hard to call. Germline-derived CDR1 and CDR2 are MNHEY and SVGAGI. V lost 5 bases, J lost 1 base, and 13 bases lay in between. This CDR3 is built from 15 residues. CDR3 nucleotides: TGTGCCAGCAGTCCGATTCTTGCGCGCACAGATACGCAGTATTTT. The encoded protein is CASSPILARTDTQYF.

The chain couples TRBV27 to TRBJ2-7; D gene uncertain. CDR1 MNHEY and CDR2 SMNVEV come from the germline V gene (reference sequence). The V end lost 0 bases, the J end lost 6 bases, and 9 bases lay between the germline ends. The CDR3 has 13 residues. In DNA form, the CDR3 reads TGTGCCAGCAGTTTATCGATCCGTTCCGAGCAGTACTTC. Amino acid sequence: CASSLSIRSEQYF.

The J gene is TRBJ1-1, the V gene TRBV6-5; unclear D gene. The CDR3 runs to 14 residues. From germline, CDR1 is MNHEY and CDR2 SVGAGI. V gave up 7 bases and J gave up 2 bases, with 14 bases separating them. CDR3 bases: TGTGCCAGCAATCCATCGTCCCCAAACACTGAAGCTTTCTTT. It yields the protein CASNPSSPNTEAFF.

The chain couples TRBV6-6 to TRBJ2-7; perhaps TRBD2 as D (6 bases). The germline gives CDR1 MNHNY, CDR2 SVGAGI (reference sequence). V was clipped by 5 bases and J by 6 bases, with 14 bases between them. The CDR3 length is 13 residues. CDR3 in amino acids: CASSGPGLSEQYF. The CDR3 nucleotides read TGTGCCAGCAGTGGGCCCGGACTAAGCGAGCAGTACTTC.